This T cell receptor (beta chain) was identified during a study of T cell repertoires in aging, cancer and after chemotherapy. About the study: Around 8.8 million TCR reads were in the whole dataset.

Between the trimmed V and J ends, which lost 5 bases and 2 bases, there was a span of 13 bases. CDR1 is MNHEY, CDR2 SMNVEV, per germline (reference sequence). The CDR3 length is 15 residues. In regard to this clonotype: Its antigen is not identified.

Study-wide findings and caveats: Compared with age-matched healthy donors, untreated hematological or solid cancer patients showed higher blood TCR clonality.

Multiplex touch-down PCR with TRB-A/B primers amplified rearranged V-D-J TRB sequences. TCRdb re-derived calls from the multiplex PCR reads in MiXCR, one entry per CDR3 protein. The table lists fewer than 5,500 distinct CDR3 sequences, around 65% of them singletons. The template was genomic DNA from peripheral blood, not RNA. The V call is TRBV27, the J call TRBJ1-3; tentatively, D is TRBD1 (6 bases). The TCR sequence derives from a human donor with a solid tumor. The source material was blood. The CDR3 is CASSTLGATGNTIYF. The CDR3 coding sequence is TGTGCCAGCAGTACGCTGGGGGCGACTGGAAACACCATATATTTT.